This T cell receptor (beta chain) was recorded in a study of blood T cell repertoires in COVID-19 (dated by TCRdb to 2020 to 2022). About the investigation overall: Samples from collaborators originated in the United States, Italy and Spain and spanned both the acute and convalescent phases of COVID-19. The prospective study material was composed of cDNA or gDNA derived from T cells, B-cell-depleted T cells, or PBMCs. Subjects who had been exposed to COVID-19, were actively infected with it, or had recovered from it provided the deeply sampled blood TCRbeta repertoires that made up the dataset. The repertoires were released in a freely available public database intended as a resource for research on the immune response to SARS-CoV-2. The samples were drawn from the first 160 participants of the ongoing ImmuneRACE study and from over a thousand subjects provided by 6 global collaborators. The sample metadata nearly always contained a de-identified subject ID, COVID-19 status, age in years and sex. HLA class I and class II types, where available, came from metadata supplied by the sample provider rather than from assay-based typing. Points the paper makes about the study in general: The quantity of clinical and demographic metadata differed by source and by participant and was supplied without curation.

TCRbeta CDR3 regions were amplified from genomic DNA using the immunoSEQ Assay, a bias-controlled multiplex PCR. In the paper's pipeline: Within the assay, amplification of reference gene primers was used to estimate how many nucleated cells each sample contained. To quantify the absolute abundance of each unique TCRbeta CDR3 rearrangement, sequence reads were collapsed and filtered. For each sample, productive Simpson clonality was calculated by taking the square root of Simpson's diversity index across productive rearrangements. In its TCRdb copy, this immuneACCESS table keeps in-frame sequences only and misses some clones. Where compared with another copy, unresolved V genes explain less than half of these, and the others have no known cause. For V, J and clone size, that table is used; D and trimming come from the DNA. The table for this sample lists about 220,000 clones; 82% of them were counted only once. The ten largest account for around 3.4% of the sample.

In the prospective study, participants were about 18 to 100 years old, resided in 25 or so geographic areas of the United States, and were enrolled through a virtual design. In the prospective study, cohorts were assigned on the basis of participant-reported clinical history obtained from a screening survey and a study questionnaire. Recovered participants in ImmuneRACE Cohort 3 were defined as having two consecutive negative NP/OP PCR tests, clearance from a healthcare professional, or resolution of symptoms. Mobile phlebotomists in the prospective study collected whole blood, serum and a nasopharyngeal or oropharyngeal swab from every participant. Prospective study participants could optionally give additional blood draws and questionnaires over an approximately 2-month period. Blood samples from the prospective study were shipped frozen or at room temperature prior to DNA extraction. CDR1 and CDR2 (SEHNR, FQNEAQ) derive from the germline V gene (reference sequence). There are 13 amino acids in the CDR3, from cysteine to phenylalanine inclusive. CDR3 DNA only is kept here, 39 bases in frame from base 1. V is pared back by 3 bases and J by 5 bases, with 10 bases lying between the germline termini.

In the case of this clone: No antigen is known for it. No qualities accompany the bases; no much larger clone lies one base away.

The material sequenced was PBMCs or T cells enriched from blood (not recorded which). This clonotype was obtained from a woman aged 55-69 years who had recovered from COVID-19. In this chain, TRBV7-9 is recombined with TRBJ1-2; the D gene is possibly TRBD1, with 5 bases matching. At the DNA level, the sequence is TGTGCCAGCAGCTTTCGTGACAGATATGGCTACACCTTC. Translated, this is CASSFRDRYGYTF.